The clone carrying this T cell receptor beta chain was seen just once. This sample was taken from a study of shared clonotypes between healthy human individuals. Assay: immunoSEQ multiplex PCR; the TCRdb copy retains only in-frame clones and omits some. The repertoire holds about 2,500,000 clones, with 85% to 95% as singletons. Germline-derived CDR1 and CDR2 are ENHRY and SYGVKD. The CDR3 consists of 13 residues. V was pared by 0 bases and J by 5 bases, with 8 bases between. Specimen: naive CD4+ T cells sorted from blood. Indicated subset: CD45RA+ positively selected. This sequence originates from a man aged 18 to 30 in good health. This chain uses TRBV10-3 with TRBJ2-7; D unresolved. The chain's CDR3 is CAISESISDEQYF. CDR3 in DNA: TGTGCCATCAGTGAGTCAATTTCGGACGAGCAGTACTTC.